A single sample is the source of the 9 T cell receptor beta chains below, sequenced in a study of T cells in Graves' hyperthyroidism and ophthalmopathy. The investigators amplified TCR beta CDR3 regions from RNA transcripts. The HTBI set primed first-round TCR CDR3 RT-PCR. In TCRdb, the multiplex PCR reads were re-called with MiXCR into one record per CDR3 protein. The sample has approximately 600,000 distinct CDR3 sequences, approximately 14% seen once. Material for sequencing was blood. Every receptor here comes from a woman in her 40s with Graves' ophthalmopathy.

In its sample, this clonotype was seen a few times. This chain uses TRBV3-1 with TRBJ1-1; D not resolved. The CDR3 is 14 amino acids. The V gene lost 1 base and the J gene lost 6 bases, with 12 bases spanning the gap. In germline, CDR1 is LGHDT, CDR2 YNNKEL (reference sequence). The CDR3 DNA follows: TGTGCCAGCAGCCAAGGACCGACTAGGGCTGAAGCTTTCTTT. This encodes CASSQGPTRAEAFF.

J is TRBJ1-2 and V is TRBV6-1; 12 bases map to TRBD1. V was pared by 6 bases and J by 8 bases, with 7 bases of the junction left unmatched. In germline, CDR1 is MNHNS, CDR2 SASEGT. The CDR3 sequence is 14 residues long. This CDR3 reads CASRGDRGLRGYTF. Here the CDR3 DNA reads TGTGCCAGCAGAGGGGACAGGGGGCTCCGGGGCTACACCTTC.

In this sample, this clonotype turned up many times. The rearrangement joins TRBV19 to TRBJ1-3; the D is unclear. The CDR3 runs 16 residues. Looked up from germline, CDR1 is LNHDA and CDR2 is SQIVND (reference sequence). Trimming took off 6 bases at V and 0 bases at J, with 15 bases between the two ends. The CDR3 DNA is TGTGCCAGTAGACCCGCAGAGCACTCCTCTGGAAACACCATATATTTT. It is translated as CASRPAEHSSGNTIYF.

The CDR3 nucleotides are TGCAGCGTTGGACTCCAGGGGACCGGGGAGCTGTTTTTT. Protein sequence: CSVGLQGTGELFF. V usage is TRBV29-1 and J usage is TRBJ2-2; D is perhaps TRBD1 (6 bases). Trimming removed 4 bases at V and 5 bases at J, with 11 bases between. CDR1 is SQVTM and CDR2 is ANQGSEA in the germline V gene. This CDR3 is 13 amino acids long.

V usage is TRBV27 and J usage is TRBJ2-5; TRBD2 is a possible D gene (7 bases). The CDR3 has 17 residues. Germline V gene lookup returns CDR1 MNHEY and CDR2 SMNVEV (reference sequence). V lost 4 bases, J lost 4 bases, and 22 bases lay in between. CDR3 in DNA: TGTGCCAGCAGTTCTCGGGGGGCAGGTCTGAAGGGAGAGACCCAGTACTTC. Its translation: CASSSRGAGLKGETQYF.

J is TRBJ2-6 and V is TRBV2, with TRBD2 matching over 10 bases. This CDR3 has 19 residues. Trimming cost V 3 bases and J 2 bases; bases outside gene matches: 10. Germline V gene data show CDR1 as SNHLY and CDR2 as FYNNEI. CDR3 sequence (DNA): TGTGCCAGCAGTGATAATGGGCTAGCGGGAGTTCCTGGGGCCAACGTCCTGACTTTC. Translation gives CASSDNGLAGVPGANVLTF.

J is TRBJ1-5 and V is TRBV20-1; tentative D call: TRBD1 (5 bases). In germline, CDR1 is DFQATT, CDR2 SNEGSKA (reference sequence). Trimming cost V 1 base and J 2 bases, with 15 bases left between them. The CDR3 length is 16 residues. The CDR3 is CSARGSWGLGNQPQHF. The CDR3 bases are TGCAGTGCTAGAGGCAGTTGGGGCTTAGGCAATCAGCCCCAGCATTTT.

This clonotype was found a few times. The chain couples TRBV20-1 to TRBJ2-2; TRBD2 aligns across 9 bases. CDR3 length equals 14 residues. The junction had 4 bases not matched to a gene; V was cut back by 5 bases and J by 3 bases. The germline V gene encodes CDR1 DFQATT and CDR2 SNEGSKA (reference sequence). The CDR3 spells CSALSGSDTGELFF. CDR3 DNA sequence: TGCAGTGCTCTTAGCGGGAGTGACACCGGGGAGCTGTTTTTT.

A few counts support this clonotype. This chain joins TRBV6-2 or TRBV6-3 and TRBJ2-1, with D perhaps TRBD1 or TRBD2 (5 bases each). V lost 4 bases and J 13 bases, leaving 11 bases between the germline ends. This CDR3 has 11 residues. Per the germline V gene, CDR1 is MNHEY and CDR2 is SVGEGT. CDR3: CASSSTGGQFF. DNA of the CDR3: TGTGCCAGCAGTTCTACTGGGGGTCAGTTCTTC.